Below, 9 T cell receptor beta chains from the same sample are listed, as sequenced in a study of T cells expressing NK-cell markers. After re-calling the 5' RACE reads, TCRdb lists one entry per CDR3 protein, DNA absent. In all, the sample yields 500,000 to 700,000 distinct CDR3 sequences. The sequencing input was blood T cells: a sorted CD56 or NKG2C T cell subset, CD4+ or CD8+ T cells, or bulk PBMC T cells (not recorded which). The origin of the receptors is a man aged 18 to 29 in good health.

CDR3: CASSPAGGPSTGELFF. J is TRBJ2-2 and V is TRBV5-4; the TCRdb call, TRBD2, lacks DNA for checking. The CDR3 runs 16 residues. CDR1 and CDR2 from the germline V gene are SGHNT and YYREEE (reference sequence).

The chain links TRBV27 to TRBJ2-7; the TRBD1 assignment by TCRdb is unverifiable without DNA. This CDR3 is 14 amino acids long. Germline values: CDR1 MNHEY, CDR2 SMNVEV (reference sequence). CDR3 loop: CASSRGGGAYEQYF.

This rearrangement joins TRBV24-1 to TRBJ2-2; absent DNA, TCRdb's TRBD2 call cannot be checked. Germline V lookup: CDR1 KGHDR, CDR2 SFDVKD. The length of the CDR3 is 18 residues. Here the CDR3 reads CATKRLAGLTRGTGELFF.

This chain connects TRBV29-1 to TRBJ1-3; no DNA is available, so the TRBD1 call from TCRdb remains unchecked. Germline loops: CDR1 SQVTM, CDR2 ANQGSEA. The CDR3 is made up of 15 amino acids. The CDR3: CSVVPGGASGNTIYF.

V is TRBV12-3 or TRBV12-4 and J is TRBJ1-4. This CDR3 contains 13 residues. The CDR3 protein is CASSLGAREKLFF.

J is TRBJ1-2 and V is TRBV12-3 or TRBV12-4; TCRdb's D call, TRBD1, is unchecked because there is no DNA. The CDR3 consists of 15 residues. The CDR3 region is CASSFGDRENYGYTF.

The V call is TRBV12-3 or TRBV12-4, the J call TRBJ2-4. This CDR3 comprises 12 residues. The CDR3: CASSSSFDIQYF.

The chain has TRBV30 and TRBJ2-7; TCRdb picks TRBD1, but there is no DNA to check that call. The length of the CDR3 is 14 residues. CDR1 GTSNPN and CDR2 SVGIG come from the germline V gene (reference sequence). The CDR3: CAWSVRGRSYEQYF.

The J gene is TRBJ2-7, the V gene TRBV5-6; absent DNA, TCRdb's TRBD1 call cannot be checked. CDR3 length: 16 amino acids. Germline-derived CDR1 and CDR2 are SGHDT and YYEEEE. The CDR3 loop is CASRLTQGARVYEQYF. The whole variable domain, filled in from reference TRBV5-6 and TRBJ2-7, reads DAGVTQSPTHLIKTRGQQVTLRCSPKSGHDTVSWYQQALGQGPQFIFQYYEEEERQRGNFPDRFSGHQFPNYSSELNVNALLLGDSALYLCASRLTQGARVYEQYFGPGTRLTVT.